This T cell receptor beta chain was found in a study of T cells in Graves' hyperthyroidism and ophthalmopathy. Study-level information: The authors collected peripheral blood at initial diagnosis, before any treatment.

Comments on this clonotype: Antigen unknown.

Overall study findings and caveats: Within blood appeared most thyroid clonotypes that had expanded above 0.001. Patients with ophthalmopathy were separated from those with stable hyperthyroidism by a 13 V-J model.

The CDR3 regions of TCR beta were amplified from RNA transcripts. A first-round RT-PCR of the TCR CDR3 used the HTBI primer set. TCRdb redid the calling of the multiplex PCR reads with MiXCR, one entry per CDR3 protein. The data show under 450,000 distinct CDR3 sequences, around 14% seen once. Per the germline V gene, CDR1 is SGHNT and CDR2 is YENEEA. The V end lost 5 bases, the J end lost 8 bases, and 25 bases lay between the germline ends. This CDR3 is 17 amino acids long. Every diagnosis used clinical symptoms, serum thyroxine and TRAb, thyroid ultrasound and orbital computed tomography. The clonotype originates from a woman aged 18-35 years with Graves' hyperthyroidism. The specimen sequenced was blood. The gene calls are TRBV11-3 and TRBJ2-1; a weak D match, TRBD2 (6 bases). CDR3 nucleotides: TGTGCCAGCAGCAGAGGCTTTACTATCGGGAGTATGGATGAGCAGTTCTTC. It translates to CASSRGFTIGSMDEQFF. Full variable domain (rest looked up from reference TRBV11-3 and TRBJ2-1): EAGVVQSPRYKIIEKKQPVAFWCNPISGHNTLYWYLQNLGQGPELLIRYENEEAVDDSQLPKDRFSAERLKGVDSTLKIQPAELGDSAVYLCASSRGFTIGSMDEQFFGPGTRLTVL.